This T cell receptor beta chain was observed in a study of type 1 and type 2 diabetes patients. The PCR template was genomic DNA. The TCR beta CDR3 region was amplified using 30 forward and 13 reverse primers. TCRdb used MiXCR to reprocess the multiplex PCR reads, holding one entry per CDR3 protein. The sample has 250,000 to 300,000 distinct CDR3 sequences; over 45% are singletons. Diabetic patients met standard criteria for type 1 or type 2 diabetes. Germline assignment: CDR1 SEHNR and CDR2 FQNEAQ (reference sequence). CDR3 length: 12 residues. This clonotype originated in a man between 18 and 29 years old with type 2 diabetes. The rearrangement uses TRBV7-9 and TRBJ2-5; D is unclear. The end of the DNA is better explained by TRBJ2-1, so the J call may be wrong. Sequencing was performed on peripheral blood mononuclear cells (PBMCs). The CDR3 sequence is CASSDPPNEQFF. DNA of the CDR3: TGTGCCAGCAGCGACCCACCCAATGAGCAGTTCTTC.